Each of the 5 T cell receptor beta chains below was sequenced from the same sample in a study of T cell responses to AZD1222 COVID-19 vaccine. Using immunoSEQ multiplex PCR, the repertoire was profiled, and TCRdb retains in-frame clones only, with some absent. The sample holds over 150,000 clones, roughly nine tenths seen once. The sequencing here drew on peripheral blood, taken on day 0 of AZD1222 vaccination. The receptors derive from an adult in good health.

The chain uses TRBV20-1 and TRBJ2-1; TRBD2 might be the D (6 bases). CDR3 size: 10 residues. V was trimmed by 1 base and J by 12 bases, leaving 7 bases between them. Germline V gene data show CDR1 as DFQATT and CDR2 as SNEGSKA (reference sequence). CDR3 coding DNA: TGCAGTGCTAGAGCCGGGGGGCAGTTCTTC. It specifies CSARAGGQFF.

The chain employs TRBV6-5 and TRBJ1-5, with D tentatively TRBD1 (5 bases). CDR3 length: 13 amino acids. V dropped 7 bases and J dropped 4 bases, with 11 bases sitting between them. Germline V lookup: CDR1 MNHEY, CDR2 SVGAGI. The CDR3 protein is CASTPGPNQPQHF. In DNA, the CDR3 is TGTGCCAGCACCCCAGGGCCGAATCAGCCCCAGCATTTT.

This CDR3 is CASSPSAGGLYEQYF. The DNA of the CDR3 is TGCGCCAGCAGCCCCTCAGCGGGGGGGCTTTACGAGCAGTACTTC. This chain uses TRBV4-3 with TRBJ2-7, with TRBD2 matching 10 bases. Losses at the gene ends were 4 bases for V and 4 bases for J; bases not matched to a gene: 7. Germline values: CDR1 LGHNA, CDR2 YSLEER. This CDR3 has 15 residues.

The chain joins TRBV7-3 to TRBJ2-5; TRBD2 matches at 13 bases. V dropped 4 bases and J dropped 4; count of bases not matched to a gene: 6. Germline V gene sequence: CDR1 SGHTA, CDR2 FQGTGA. The CDR3 is 16 residues long. CDR3 protein: CASSSRTSGSRETQYF. CDR3 nucleotides: TGTGCCAGCAGCTCCCGGACTAGCGGGAGTAGAGAGACCCAGTACTTC. The full variable domain, with the rest looked up from reference TRBV7-3 and TRBJ2-5, is GAGVSQTPSNKVTEKGKYVELRCDPISGHTALYWYRQSLGQGPEFLIYFQGTGAADDSGLPNDRFFAVRPEGSVSTLKIQRTERGDSAVYLCASSSRTSGSRETQYFGPGTRLLVL.

The chain links TRBV3-1 (or the pseudogene TRBV3-2) to TRBJ2-1; 9 bases line up with TRBD1. Germline CDR1 LGHDT, CDR2 YNNKEL (reference sequence). The CDR3 has 19 residues. The junction had 15 bases not matched to a gene; V was cut back by 0 bases and J by 6 bases. The CDR3 spells CASSQDVTSGQGTINEQFF. DNA for the CDR3: TGTGCCAGCAGCCAAGATGTCACGTCCGGACAGGGGACGATCAATGAGCAGTTCTTC.